This T cell receptor (beta chain) was captured by sequencing in a study of T-cell reconstitution after alpha-beta-depleted transplantation in children. Study-wide points: For some patients, TCRbeta diversity was high at day 60 because of recipient T cells and thymic progenitors that survived. As was reported, about two months after transplant, alpha-beta T cells came from several hundred expanded graft clones.

Trimming pared 8 bases from V and 3 bases from J, leaving 13 bases between. The CDR3 loop spans 13 amino acids. CDR1 SGHAT and CDR2 FQNNGV come from the germline V gene. Turning to this clonotype: Its antigen is not known.

Preparation of the TCRbeta library involved a method that used unique molecular identifiers. From the PCR reads, TCRdb called clonotypes with MiXCR, one entry per CDR3 protein. The sample contains about 540,000 distinct CDR3 sequences, 20% to 30% of which appear only once. The sequence was collected from a boy under two years old with Wiskott-Aldrich syndrome, due to receive a stem cell transplant. Sequencing was performed on PBMCs, taken before TCRalphabeta/CD19-depleted stem cell transplant. The chain employs TRBV11-2 and TRBJ1-2; perhaps TRBD1 as D (6 bases). CDR3 sequence (DNA): TGTGCCAGCTCCCGGGACACCTACTATGGCTACACCTTC. Its translation: CASSRDTYYGYTF.